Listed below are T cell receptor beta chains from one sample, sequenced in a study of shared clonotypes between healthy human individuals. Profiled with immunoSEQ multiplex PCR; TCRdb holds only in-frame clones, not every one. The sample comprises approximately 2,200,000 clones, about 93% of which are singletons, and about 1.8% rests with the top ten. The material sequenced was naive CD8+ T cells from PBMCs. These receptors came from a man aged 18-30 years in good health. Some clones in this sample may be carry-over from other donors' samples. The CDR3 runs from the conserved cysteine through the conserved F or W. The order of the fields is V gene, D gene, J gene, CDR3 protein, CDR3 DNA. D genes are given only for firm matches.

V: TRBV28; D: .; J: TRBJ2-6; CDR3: CASSAERVPSGANVLTF; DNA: TGTGCCAGCAGTGCTGAAAGGGTACCATCTGGGGCCAACGTCCTGACTTTC
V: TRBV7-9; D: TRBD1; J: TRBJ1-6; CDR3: CASSGDREFHF; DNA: TGTGCCAGCAGCGGGGACAGGGAGTTTCACTTT
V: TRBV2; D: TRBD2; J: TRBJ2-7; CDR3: CASRETSGRPPYEQYF; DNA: TGTGCCAGCAGAGAGACTAGCGGGAGGCCCCCTTACGAGCAGTACTTC
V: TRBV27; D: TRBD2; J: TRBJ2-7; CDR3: CASSHPGLADYEQYF; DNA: TGTGCCAGCAGTCACCCGGGACTAGCGGATTACGAGCAGTACTTC
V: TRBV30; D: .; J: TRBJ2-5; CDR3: CAWAGKETQYF; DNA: TGTGCCTGGGCAGGGAAGGAGACCCAGTACTTC
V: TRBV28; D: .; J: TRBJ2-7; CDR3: CASSGMDGSEQYF; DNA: TGTGCCAGCAGTGGGATGGACGGTAGCGAGCAGTACTTC
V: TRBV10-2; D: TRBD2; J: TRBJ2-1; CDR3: CASSESIGSGAYNEQFF; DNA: TGCGCCAGCAGTGAGTCTATCGGCAGCGGGGCCTACAATGAGCAGTTCTTC
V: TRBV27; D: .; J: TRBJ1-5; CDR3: CASSSWDSNQPQHF; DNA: TGTGCCAGCAGTTCCTGGGACAGCAATCAGCCCCAGCATTTT
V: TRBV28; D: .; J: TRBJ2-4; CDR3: CASSITGTFQYF; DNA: TGTGCCAGCAGTATAACCGGGACCTTTCAGTACTTC
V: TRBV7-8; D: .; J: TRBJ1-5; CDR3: CASSLEKDRGEDNQPQHF; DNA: TGTGCCAGCAGCTTAGAAAAGGATCGGGGTGAGGACAATCAGCCCCAGCATTTT
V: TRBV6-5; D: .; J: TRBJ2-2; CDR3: CASSYEVTFNTGELFF; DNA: TGTGCCAGCAGTTACGAAGTGACCTTTAACACCGGGGAGCTGTTTTTT
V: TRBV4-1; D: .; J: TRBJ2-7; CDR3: CASSQPGAPTYEQYF; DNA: TGCGCCAGCAGCCAACCGGGCGCTCCCACCTACGAGCAGTACTTC
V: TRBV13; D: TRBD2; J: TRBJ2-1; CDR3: CASSSPRTSGNNNEQFF; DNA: TGTGCCAGCAGCTCCCCCCGGACTAGCGGGAACAACAATGAGCAGTTCTTC
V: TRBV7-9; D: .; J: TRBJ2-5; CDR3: CASSSRDRRGETQYF; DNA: TGTGCCAGCAGCAGCCGGGACCGGAGAGGGGAGACCCAGTACTTC
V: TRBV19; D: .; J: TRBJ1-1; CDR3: CASSIWEGDTEAFF; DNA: TGTGCCAGTAGTATCTGGGAGGGGGACACTGAAGCTTTCTTT